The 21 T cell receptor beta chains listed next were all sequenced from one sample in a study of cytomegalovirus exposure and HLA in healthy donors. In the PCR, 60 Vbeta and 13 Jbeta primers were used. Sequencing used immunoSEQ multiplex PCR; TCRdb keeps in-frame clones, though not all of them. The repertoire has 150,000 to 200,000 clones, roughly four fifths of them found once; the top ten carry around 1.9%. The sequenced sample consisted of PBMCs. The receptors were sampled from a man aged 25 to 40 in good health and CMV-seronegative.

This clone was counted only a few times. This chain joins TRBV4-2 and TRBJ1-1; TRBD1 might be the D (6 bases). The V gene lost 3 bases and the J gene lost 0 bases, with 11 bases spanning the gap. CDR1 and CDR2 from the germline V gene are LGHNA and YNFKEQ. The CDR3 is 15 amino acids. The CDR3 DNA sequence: TGTGCCAGCAGCCACCTACAGGGACTGAACACTGAAGCTTTCTTT. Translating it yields CASSHLQGLNTEAFF.

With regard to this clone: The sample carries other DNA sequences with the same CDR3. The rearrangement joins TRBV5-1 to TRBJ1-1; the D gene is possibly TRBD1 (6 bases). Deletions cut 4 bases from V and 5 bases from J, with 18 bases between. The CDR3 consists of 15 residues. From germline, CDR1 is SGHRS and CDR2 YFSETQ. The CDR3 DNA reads TGCGCCAGCAGCCAGGGTGGACAGTTTGTTACTGAAGCTTTCTTT. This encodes CASSQGGQFVTEAFF.

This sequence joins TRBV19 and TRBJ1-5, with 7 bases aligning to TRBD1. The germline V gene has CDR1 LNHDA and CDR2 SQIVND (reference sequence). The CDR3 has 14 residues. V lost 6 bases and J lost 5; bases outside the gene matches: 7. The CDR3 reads CASRRWQGDQPQHF. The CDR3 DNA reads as TGTGCCAGTAGAAGGTGGCAGGGGGATCAGCCCCAGCATTTT.

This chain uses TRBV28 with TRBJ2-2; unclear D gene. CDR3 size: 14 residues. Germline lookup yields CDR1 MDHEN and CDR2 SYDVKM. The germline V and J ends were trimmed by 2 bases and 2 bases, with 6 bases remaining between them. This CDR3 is CASSLSLNTGELFF. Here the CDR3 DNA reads TGTGCCAGCAGTTTAAGCCTCAACACCGGGGAGCTGTTTTTT.

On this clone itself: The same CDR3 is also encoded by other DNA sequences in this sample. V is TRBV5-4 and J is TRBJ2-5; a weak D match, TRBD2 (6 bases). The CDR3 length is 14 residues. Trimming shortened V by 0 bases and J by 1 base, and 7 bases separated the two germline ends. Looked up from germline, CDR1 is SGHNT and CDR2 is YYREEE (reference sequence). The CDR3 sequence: CASSLGLGQETQYF. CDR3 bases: TGTGCCAGCAGCTTGGGACTAGGCCAAGAGACCCAGTACTTC.

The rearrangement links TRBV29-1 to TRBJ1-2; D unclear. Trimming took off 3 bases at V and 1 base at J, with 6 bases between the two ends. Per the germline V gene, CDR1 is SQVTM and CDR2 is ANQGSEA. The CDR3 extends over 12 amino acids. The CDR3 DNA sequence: TGCAGCGTTGACCCCCTTAACTATGGCTACACCTTC. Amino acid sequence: CSVDPLNYGYTF.

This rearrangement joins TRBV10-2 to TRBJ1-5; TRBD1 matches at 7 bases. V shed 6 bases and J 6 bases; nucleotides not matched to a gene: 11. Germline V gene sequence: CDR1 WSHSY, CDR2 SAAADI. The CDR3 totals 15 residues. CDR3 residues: CASSLGGGGRQPQHF. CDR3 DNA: TGCGCCAGCAGCCTTGGAGGGGGCGGCCGTCAGCCCCAGCATTTT.

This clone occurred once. The CDR3 spells CASKRPGEHSYNEQFF. As DNA, the CDR3 is TGTGCCAGCAAGCGACCGGGGGAACACTCCTACAATGAGCAGTTCTTC. The rearrangement joins TRBV7-9 to TRBJ2-1; tentative D call: TRBD2 (6 bases). Deletions cut 7 bases from V and 0 bases from J, with 16 bases between. Germline lookup yields CDR1 SEHNR and CDR2 FQNEAQ (reference sequence). CDR3 length equals 16 residues.

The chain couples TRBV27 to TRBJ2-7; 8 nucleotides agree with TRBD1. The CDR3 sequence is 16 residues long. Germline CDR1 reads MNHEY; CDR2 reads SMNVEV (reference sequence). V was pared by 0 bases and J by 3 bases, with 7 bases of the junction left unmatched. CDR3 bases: TGTGCCAGCAGTTTATCGGGACAGGCGTCCCTCTACGAGCAGTACTTC. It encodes CASSLSGQASLYEQYF.

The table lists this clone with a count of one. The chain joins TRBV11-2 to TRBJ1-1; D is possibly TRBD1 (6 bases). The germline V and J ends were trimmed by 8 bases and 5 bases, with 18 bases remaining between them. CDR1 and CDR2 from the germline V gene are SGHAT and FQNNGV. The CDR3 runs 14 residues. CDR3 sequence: CASGRGLGVTEAFF. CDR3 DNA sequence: TGTGCCAGCGGCAGGGGTTTGGGGGTTACTGAAGCTTTCTTT.

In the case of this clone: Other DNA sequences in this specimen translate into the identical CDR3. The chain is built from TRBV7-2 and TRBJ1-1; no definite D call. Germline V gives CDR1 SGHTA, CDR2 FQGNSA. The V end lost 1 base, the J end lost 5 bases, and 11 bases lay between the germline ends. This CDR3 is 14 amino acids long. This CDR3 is CASSLEASVTEAFF. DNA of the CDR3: TGTGCCAGCAGCTTAGAGGCTAGTGTGACTGAAGCTTTCTTT. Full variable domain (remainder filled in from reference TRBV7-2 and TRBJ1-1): GAGVSQSPSNKVTEKGKDVELRCDPISGHTALYWYRQSLGQGLEFLIYFQGNSAPDKSGLPSDRFSAERTGGSVSTLTIQRTQQEDSAVYLCASSLEASVTEAFFGQGTRLTVV.

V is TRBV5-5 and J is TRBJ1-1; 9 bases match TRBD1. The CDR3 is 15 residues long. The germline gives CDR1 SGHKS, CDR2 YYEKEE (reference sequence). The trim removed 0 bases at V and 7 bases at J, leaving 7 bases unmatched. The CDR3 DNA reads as TGTGCCAGCAGCTTGGAGTACAGGGGGCCTGGTGAAGCTTTCTTT. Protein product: CASSLEYRGPGEAFF.

The CDR3 loop reads CASSSHLMVDRGLTGELFF. In nucleotides, the CDR3 is TGTGCCAGCAGTTCTCACCTTATGGTAGACAGGGGGCTTACCGGGGAGCTGTTTTTT. The genes are TRBV28 and TRBJ2-2; 10 bases are shared with TRBD1. The V gene end was trimmed by 4 bases and the J gene end by 5 bases; junction bases not matched to a gene: 16. Germline V gene lookup returns CDR1 MDHEN and CDR2 SYDVKM. The CDR3 totals 19 residues.

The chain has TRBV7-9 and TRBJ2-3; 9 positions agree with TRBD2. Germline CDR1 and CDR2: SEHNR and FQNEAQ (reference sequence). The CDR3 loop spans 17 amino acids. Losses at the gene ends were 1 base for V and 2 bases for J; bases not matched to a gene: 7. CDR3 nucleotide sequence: TGTGCCAGCAGCTTAGGTGAAGCGGGAGGCAACACAGATACGCAGTATTTT. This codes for CASSLGEAGGNTDTQYF.

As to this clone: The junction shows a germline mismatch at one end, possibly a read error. The CDR3 bases are TGTGCCAGCAGTTTACGGCTAGCGGGAGACACCGGGGATCTGTTTTTT. Translated: CASSLRLAGDTGDLFF. This chain uses TRBV27 with TRBJ2-2; 10 nucleotides match TRBD2. The CDR3 is made up of 16 amino acids. From germline, CDR1 is MNHEY and CDR2 SMNVEV (reference sequence).

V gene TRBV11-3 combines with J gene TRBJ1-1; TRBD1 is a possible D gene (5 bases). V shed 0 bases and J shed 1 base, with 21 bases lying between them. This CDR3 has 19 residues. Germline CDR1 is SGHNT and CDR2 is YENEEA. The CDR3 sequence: CASSLDRRQGSFPNTEAFF. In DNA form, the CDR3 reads TGTGCCAGCAGCTTAGATCGTCGTCAGGGTTCCTTCCCGAACACTGAAGCTTTCTTT. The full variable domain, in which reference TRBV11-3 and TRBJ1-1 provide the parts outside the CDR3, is EAGVVQSPRYKIIEKKQPVAFWCNPISGHNTLYWYLQNLGQGPELLIRYENEEAVDDSQLPKDRFSAERLKGVDSTLKIQPAELGDSAVYLCASSLDRRQGSFPNTEAFFGQGTRLTVV.

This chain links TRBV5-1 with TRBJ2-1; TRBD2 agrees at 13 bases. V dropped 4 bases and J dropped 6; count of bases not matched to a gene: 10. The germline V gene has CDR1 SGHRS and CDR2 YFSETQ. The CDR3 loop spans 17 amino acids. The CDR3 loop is CASSLALAGGPINEQFF. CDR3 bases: TGCGCCAGCAGCCTGGCACTAGCGGGAGGGCCTATCAATGAGCAGTTCTTC.

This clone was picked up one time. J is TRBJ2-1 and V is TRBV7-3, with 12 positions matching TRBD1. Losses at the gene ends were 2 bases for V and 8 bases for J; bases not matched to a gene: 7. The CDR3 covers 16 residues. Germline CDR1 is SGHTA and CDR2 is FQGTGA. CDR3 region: CASSLVGTGGWDEQFF. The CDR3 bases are TGTGCCAGCAGCTTAGTCGGGACAGGGGGCTGGGATGAGCAGTTCTTC.

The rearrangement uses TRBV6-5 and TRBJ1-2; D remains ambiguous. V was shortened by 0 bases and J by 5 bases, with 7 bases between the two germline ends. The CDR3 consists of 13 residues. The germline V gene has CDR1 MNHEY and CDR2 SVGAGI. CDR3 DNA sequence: TGTGCCAGCAGTTACTCGACTGTTTATGGCTACACCTTC. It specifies CASSYSTVYGYTF.

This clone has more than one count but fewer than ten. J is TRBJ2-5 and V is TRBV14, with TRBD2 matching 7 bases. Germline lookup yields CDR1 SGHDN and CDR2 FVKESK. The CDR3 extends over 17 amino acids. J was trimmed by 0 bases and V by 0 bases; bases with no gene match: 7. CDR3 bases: TGTGCCAGCAGCCAAGATATTCGGGGGGTGTACCAAGAGACCCAGTACTTC. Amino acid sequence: CASSQDIRGVYQETQYF.

CDR3: CASSFQFARTGKAGEQYF. DNA of the CDR3: TGTGCCAGCAGTTTCCAATTCGCTCGGACAGGGAAGGCTGGCGAGCAGTACTTC. The chain couples TRBV27 to TRBJ2-7, with 8 bases that match TRBD1. This CDR3 comprises 18 residues. V dropped 3 bases and J dropped 6; count of bases not matched to a gene: 19. CDR1 is MNHEY and CDR2 is SMNVEV in the germline V gene (reference sequence).